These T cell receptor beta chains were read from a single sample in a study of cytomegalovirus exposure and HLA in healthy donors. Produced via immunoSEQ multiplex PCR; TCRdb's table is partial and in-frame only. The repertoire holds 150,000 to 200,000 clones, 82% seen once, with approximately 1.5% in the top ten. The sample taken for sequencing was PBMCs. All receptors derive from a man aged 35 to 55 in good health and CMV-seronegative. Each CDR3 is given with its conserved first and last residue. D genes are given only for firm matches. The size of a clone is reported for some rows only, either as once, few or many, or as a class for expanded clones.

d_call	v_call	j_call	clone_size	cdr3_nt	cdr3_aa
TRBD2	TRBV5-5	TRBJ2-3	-	TGTGCCAGCAGCGCTGGACTAGCGGGCCGCACAGATACGCAGTATTTT	CASSAGLAGRTDTQYF
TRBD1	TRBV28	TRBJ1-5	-	TGTGCCAGCAGAGGGACAGGGCAAGGACAGCCCCAGCATTTT	CASRGTGQGQPQHF
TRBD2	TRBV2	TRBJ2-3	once	TGTGCCAGCAGTGAGCCTAGCGGGCGCACAGATACGCAGTATTTT	CASSEPSGRTDTQYF
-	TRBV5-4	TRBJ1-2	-	TGTGCCAGCAGCTTGGGACCCGGGGGAGGGCGCTATGGCTACACCTTC	CASSLGPGGGRYGYTF
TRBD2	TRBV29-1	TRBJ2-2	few	TGCAGCGGCAGAAGCGGGGGGGAAGGGGAGCTGTTTTTT	CSGRSGGEGELFF
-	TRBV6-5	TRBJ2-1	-	TGTGCCAGCAGCTACGACAGGTCCTCTTACAATGAGCAGTTCTTC	CASSYDRSSYNEQFF
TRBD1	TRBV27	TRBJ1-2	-	TGTGCCAGCAGCCGAGGGGGCTGGGGCTACACCTTC	CASSRGGWGYTF
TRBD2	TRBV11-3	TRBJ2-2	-	TGTGCCAGCAGTAATCCAGGCGCGGGAGGGCCGGACACCGGGGAGCTGTTTTTT	CASSNPGAGGPDTGELFF
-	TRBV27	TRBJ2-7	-	TGTGCCAGCAGTTTATCCGTCAGGGGCACCTACGAGCAGTACTTC	CASSLSVRGTYEQYF
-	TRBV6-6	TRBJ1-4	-	TGTGCCATGCGCGGTTCGAGCGCAACTAATGAAAAACTGTTTTTT	CAMRGSSATNEKLFF
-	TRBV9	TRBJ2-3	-	TGTGCCAGCAGCGTAGGTCCGACTCGCACAGATACGCAGTATTTT	CASSVGPTRTDTQYF
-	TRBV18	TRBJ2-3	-	TGTGCCAGCTCACCTGGAGGAGATATCACAGATACGCAGTATTTT	CASSPGGDITDTQYF
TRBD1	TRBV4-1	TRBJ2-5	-	TGCGCCAGCAGCCAACCGGGACAGGGGGACCAGGAGACCCAGTACTTC	CASSQPGQGDQETQYF
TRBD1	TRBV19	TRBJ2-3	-	TGTGCCAGTAGTGACAGGGTGGCAGATACGCAGTATTTT	CASSDRVADTQYF
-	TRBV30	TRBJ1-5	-	TGTGCCTGGAGTTCCCAGGCCTCAGGACAGCCCCAGCATTTT	CAWSSQASGQPQHF
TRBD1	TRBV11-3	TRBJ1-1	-	TGTGCCAGCAGCTCGGGACAGATGAACACTGAAGCTTTCTTT	CASSSGQMNTEAFF
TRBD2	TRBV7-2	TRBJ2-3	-	TGTGCCAGCAGCTTAGGGTTTAGCGGGAGTAGCACAGATACGCAGTATTTT	CASSLGFSGSSTDTQYF
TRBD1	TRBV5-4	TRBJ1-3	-	TGTGCCAGCAGCTTAGACAGGGCGATTAACACCATATATTTT	CASSLDRAINTIYF
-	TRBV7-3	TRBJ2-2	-	TGTGCCAGCAGCTTAACTAGCTTACGGACCGGGGAGCTGTTTTTT	CASSLTSLRTGELFF
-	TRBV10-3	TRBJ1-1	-	TGTGCCATCAGTGAGATAGAGAACACTGAAGCTTTCTTT	CAISEIENTEAFF
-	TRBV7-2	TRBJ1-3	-	TGTGCCAGCAGGGAACAGGGCTCTGGAAACACCATATATTTT	CASREQGSGNTIYF
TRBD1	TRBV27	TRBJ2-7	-	TGTGCCAGCAGTTTAAGACAGGGGGCGGACGAGCAGTACTTC	CASSLRQGADEQYF
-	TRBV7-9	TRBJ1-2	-	TGTGCCAGCAGCCCCGGAGGCGTATATGGCTACACCTTC	CASSPGGVYGYTF
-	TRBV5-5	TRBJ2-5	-	TGTGCCAGCAGCTTGGGTGGGCGGGTTGAGACCCAGTACTTC	CASSLGGRVETQYF
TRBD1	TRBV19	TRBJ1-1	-	TGTGCCAGTAGGTTCGGACAGGGGGCGGAGGACACTGAAGCTTTCTTT	CASRFGQGAEDTEAFF
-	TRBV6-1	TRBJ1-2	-	TGTGCCAGCAGTACTCCCGGGACACAGAATGGCTACACCTTC	CASSTPGTQNGYTF
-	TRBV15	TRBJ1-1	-	TGTGCCACCAGCACCAAGGTTCGGGGAGCTGAAGCTTTCTTT	CATSTKVRGAEAFF
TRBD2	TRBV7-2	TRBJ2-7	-	TGTGCCAGCAGCTTTAGCGGGAGGGCCGAAGAGCAGTACTTC	CASSFSGRAEEQYF
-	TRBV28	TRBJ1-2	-	TGTGCCACCAATCTAGCTAACTATGGCTACACCTTC	CATNLANYGYTF
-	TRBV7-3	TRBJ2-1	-	TGTGCCAGCAGCCGCCGTCTCAGCTCCTACAATGAGCAGTTCTTC	CASSRRLSSYNEQFF
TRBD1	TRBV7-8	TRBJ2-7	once	TGTGCCAGCAGCGCGCCTAGGGGACAGGGCCTCTCCTACGAGCAGTACTTC	CASSAPRGQGLSYEQYF
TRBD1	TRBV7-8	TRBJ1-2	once	TGTGCCAGCAGCTCGGGGACAGGGGCTAACTATGGCTACACCTTC	CASSSGTGANYGYTF
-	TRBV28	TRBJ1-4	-	TGTGCCAGCGGGGAGTGGAGTGCAACTAATGAAAAACTGTTTTTT	CASGEWSATNEKLFF
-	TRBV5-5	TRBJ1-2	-	TGTGCCAGCAGCCTAACTTATAACTATGGCTACACCTTC	CASSLTYNYGYTF
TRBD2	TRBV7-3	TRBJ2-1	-	TGTGCCAGCAGCTTAAGCGGGGGGGACGTAAAGCAGTTCTTC	CASSLSGGDVKQFF
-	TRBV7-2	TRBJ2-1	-	TGTGCCAGCAGCTCAGGTCGGGCTAGCGTTATCTTC	CASSSGRASVIF
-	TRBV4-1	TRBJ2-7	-	TGCGCCAGCAGCCAAGATATCCGGGAAGAGTACGAGCAGTACTTC	CASSQDIREEYEQYF
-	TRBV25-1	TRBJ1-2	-	TGTGCCAGCAGTGCTGGGGGCGTGAACCCCAACTATGGCTACACCTTC	CASSAGGVNPNYGYTF
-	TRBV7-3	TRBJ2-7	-	TGTGCCAGCAGCTCCCAGGGGCCCGGGGAGCAGTACTTC	CASSSQGPGEQYF
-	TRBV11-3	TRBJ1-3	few	TGTGCCAGCAGCTTAGATTCGTGGCAGGGACTGGACACCATATATTTT	CASSLDSWQGLDTIYF
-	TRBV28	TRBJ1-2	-	TGTGCCAGCAGTCTCCCTAACCCGACAGGCGGCGGCTACACCTTC	CASSLPNPTGGGYTF
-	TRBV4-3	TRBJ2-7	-	TGCGCCAGCAGCCAAGTCGGGGGACACGAGCAGTACTTC	CASSQVGGHEQYF
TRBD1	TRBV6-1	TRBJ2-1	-	TGTGCCAGCAGTGAACAAACCCGGACAGGGGGCCGCCGTAGTGAGCAGTTCTTC	CASSEQTRTGGRRSEQFF
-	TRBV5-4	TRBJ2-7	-	TGTGCCAGCAGCTCCGCTGGAGGGGTTGGCGAGCAGTACTTC	CASSSAGGVGEQYF
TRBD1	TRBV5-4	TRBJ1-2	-	TGTGCCAGCAGCTTGTACACCGGGACAGCTTATGGCTACACCTTC	CASSLYTGTAYGYTF
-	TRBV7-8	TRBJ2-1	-	TGTGCCAGCAGCTTAGGTTCGCTAACGGGATACAATGAGCAGTTCTTC	CASSLGSLTGYNEQFF
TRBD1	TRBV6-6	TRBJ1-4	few	TGTGCCAGCAGTTACTCGGACAGGGGGCACGAAAAACTGTTTTTT	CASSYSDRGHEKLFF
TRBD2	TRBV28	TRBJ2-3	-	TGTGCCAGCAGCTCCGGGAGGAGGAATACGCAGTATTTT	CASSSGRRNTQYF
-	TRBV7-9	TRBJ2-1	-	TGTGCCAGCACCCGGAGGACCCCCTACAATGAGCAGTTCTTC	CASTRRTPYNEQFF
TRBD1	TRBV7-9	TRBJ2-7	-	TGTGCCAGCAGCTTAATACAGGGGTCCTACTACGAGCAGTACTTC	CASSLIQGSYYEQYF
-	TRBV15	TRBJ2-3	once	TGTGCCACCAGCAGAGATTTTCGCTCCTCCTACACAGATACGCAGTATTTT	CATSRDFRSSYTDTQYF
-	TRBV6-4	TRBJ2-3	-	TGTGCCAGCAGTACTAGTGAGAAAGCGGCAGATACGCAGTATTTT	CASSTSEKAADTQYF
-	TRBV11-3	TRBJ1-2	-	TGTGCCAGCAGCTTAGACGTTTATAACTATGGCTACACCTTC	CASSLDVYNYGYTF
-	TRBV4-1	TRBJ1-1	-	TGCGCCAGCAGCCAAGGTGCGACACCCACCATGAACACTGAAGCTTTCTTT	CASSQGATPTMNTEAFF